These T cell receptor beta chains were read from a single sample in a study of cytomegalovirus exposure and HLA in healthy donors. Generated by immunoSEQ multiplex PCR, the TCRdb table keeps only in-frame clones and is missing some. The sample lists more than 150,000 clones; more than 65% were seen once. The sample consisted of PBMCs. The receptor source for this set is a girl aged 2 to 9 in good health and CMV-seropositive. The CDR3 runs from the conserved cysteine through the conserved F or W. The order of the fields is D gene, J gene, clone size, V gene, CDR3 DNA, CDR3 protein. D genes are given only for firm matches. Some rows have no size entry. The others give once, few or many, or a class for an expanded clone.

NA | TRBJ1-2 | NA | TRBV19 | TGTGCCAGTAGTAGAGGACAGACCTCCAGCTATGGCTACACCTTC | CASSRGQTSSYGYTF
NA | TRBJ1-1 | NA | TRBV29-1 | TGCAGCGTTGAAGGCGGGGTGGGCACTGAAGCTTTCTTT | CSVEGGVGTEAFF
NA | TRBJ2-3 | NA | TRBV5-4 | TGTGCCAGCAGCTTGGAAGGCTCGCGGAGCACAGATACGCAGTATTTT | CASSLEGSRSTDTQYF
NA | TRBJ2-1 | NA | TRBV6-1 | TGTGCCAGCAGTGATCGTGAGCAGTTCTTC | CASSDREQFF
TRBD2 | TRBJ2-7 | NA | TRBV7-8 | TGTGCCAGCAGCCGAGCGGGGCATTGGTACTTC | CASSRAGHWYF
NA | TRBJ2-1 | NA | TRBV30 | TGTGCCTGGACGGGAGTTCCCAATGAGCAGTTCTTC | CAWTGVPNEQFF
TRBD1 | TRBJ1-5 | NA | TRBV6-6 | TGTGCCAGCAGAGGATACAGGGGTCAGCCCCAGCATTTT | CASRGYRGQPQHF
NA | TRBJ2-5 | few | TRBV30 | TGTGCCTGGAGTGTCGGAGAGACCCAGTACTTC | CAWSVGETQYF
TRBD1 | TRBJ2-7 | NA | TRBV5-1 | TGCGCCAGCAGCGAAAGAACAGGGGGGTTCTCCTACGAGCAGTACTTC | CASSERTGGFSYEQYF
NA | TRBJ1-2 | NA | TRBV5-1 | TGCGCCAGCAGCTCCCAAGGGGAATTGGATGGCTACACCTTC | CASSSQGELDGYTF